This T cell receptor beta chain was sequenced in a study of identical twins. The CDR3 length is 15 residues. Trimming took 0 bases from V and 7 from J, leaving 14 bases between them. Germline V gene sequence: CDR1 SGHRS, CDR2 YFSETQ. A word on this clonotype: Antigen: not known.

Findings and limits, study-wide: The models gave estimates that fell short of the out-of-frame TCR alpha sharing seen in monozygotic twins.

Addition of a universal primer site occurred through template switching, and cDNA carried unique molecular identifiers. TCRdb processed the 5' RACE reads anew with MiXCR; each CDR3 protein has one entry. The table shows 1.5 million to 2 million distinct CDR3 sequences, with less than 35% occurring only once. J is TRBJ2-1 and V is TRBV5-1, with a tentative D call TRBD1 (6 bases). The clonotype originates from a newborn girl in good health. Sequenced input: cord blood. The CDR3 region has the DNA TGCGCCAGCAGCTTGGCCACAGGGAAGGGTAATGAGCAGTTCTTC. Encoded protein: CASSLATGKGNEQFF.